This entry is about one T cell receptor (beta chain). The antigen is unknown. Profiled with immunoSEQ multiplex PCR; TCRdb holds only in-frame clones, not every one. The top ten clones hold around 20% of a sample with 45,000 or so clones, under 95% of them seen once. This entry is derived from a study of OX40 agonist ivuxolimab in advanced cancers. At the level of the study: The study gave patients intravenous ivuxolimab at 0.01 to 10 mg/kg every 2 weeks. Of the participants, about 40% had some prior anti-PD-1, anti-PD-L1 or anti-CTLA-4 therapy, which was allowed. Points from the study as a whole: Clonal expansion by week 6 occurred in CD4+ and CD8+ blood T cells (at 0.1 to 3.0 mg/kg).

Germline V gives CDR1 KGHSY, CDR2 FQNENV. Trimming removed 2 bases from V and 2 bases from J, with 25 bases in between. This CDR3 has 20 residues. The sequence was collected from an adult with an advanced solid tumor such as melanoma, head and neck, liver or kidney cancer. The chain combines TRBV16 with TRBJ1-5; maybe TRBD1 (5 bases). The sample in question was CD4+ or CD8+ T cells sorted from blood, obtained in a trial of the OX40 agonist ivuxolimab. CDR3 region: CASSQLSGEGKGFGNQPQHF. In nucleotides, the CDR3 is TGTGCCAGCAGCCAACTCTCGGGGGAGGGGAAGGGGTTTGGCAATCAGCCCCAGCATTTT.